This TCR beta chain comes out of a study of T cells in Graves' hyperthyroidism and ophthalmopathy. Study results and limitations: Most clonotypes that expanded in the thyroid above 0.001 also showed up in blood.

The table lists this clonotype with many counts. Its antigen is currently unknown. The ends lost 6 bases at V and 0 bases at J; junction bases unmatched: 11. Germline V gene sequence: CDR1 MNHNS, CDR2 SASEGT. The CDR3 loop spans 17 amino acids. Amplified TCR beta CDR3 regions came from RNA transcripts. When the TCR CDR3 underwent first-round RT-PCR, the HTBI primer set was used. TCRdb independently ran MiXCR on the multiplex PCR reads; one entry per CDR3 protein. This table has approximately 490,000 distinct CDR3 sequences, 22% appearing once. The material sequenced was blood. The rearrangement uses TRBV6-1 and TRBJ1-5; TRBD1 matches at 7 bases. The sequence came from a woman aged 65 to 85 with Graves' ophthalmopathy. CDR3 region: CASSVNEQGGSNQPQHF. DNA of the CDR3: TGTGCCAGCAGCGTTAACGAGCAGGGGGGTAGCAATCAGCCCCAGCATTTT.